This entry lists 12 T cell receptor beta chains sequenced from one sample in a study of T cells in narcolepsy. TCRdb keeps only in-frame clones here, not all; method: immunoSEQ multiplex PCR. Counted here are about 25,000 clones, approximately 84% occurring once; the ten biggest clones make up approximately 1.4%. The specimen sequenced was CD45RA- memory CD4+ T cells from PBMCs. The receptors shown here come from a human donor with narcolepsy.

V and J are TRBV28 and TRBJ1-2; the match to TRBD1 covers 9 bases. The CDR3 spans 14 residues. The junction had 7 bases not matched to a gene; V was cut back by 3 bases and J by 8 bases. CDR1 is MDHEN and CDR2 is SYDVKM in the germline V gene. CDR3 sequence reads: CASSFGTGLGGYTF. The CDR3 DNA reads TGTGCCAGCAGTTTCGGGACAGGGTTAGGCGGCTACACCTTC.

About this clone itself: A read error may produce the germline difference seen at one junction end. The chain joins TRBV7-8 to TRBJ2-7; D remains unclear. Germline loops: CDR1 SGHVS, CDR2 FQNEAQ. This CDR3 has 14 residues. The CDR3 protein is CASSLVSLAYGQYF. The CDR3 nucleotides read TGTGCCAGCAGCTTAGTAAGTTTAGCCTACGGGCAGTACTTC.

The chain links TRBV7-2 to TRBJ1-4; the D gene is possibly TRBD1 (5 bases). V lost 0 bases, J lost 12 bases, and 14 bases lay in between. The V gene's germline CDR1 is SGHTA and CDR2 FQGNSA. The CDR3 extends over 14 amino acids. CDR3 nucleotide sequence: TGTGCCAGCAGCTTAGCTGGGGACCCAATACAACTGTTTTTT. Its translation: CASSLAGDPIQLFF. The whole variable domain, filled in from reference TRBV7-2 and TRBJ1-4, reads GAGVSQSPSNKVTEKGKDVELRCDPISGHTALYWYRQSLGQGLEFLIYFQGNSAPDKSGLPSDRFSAERTGGSVSTLTIQRTQQEDSAVYLCASSLAGDPIQLFFGSGTQLSVL.

This clone was picked up a small number of times. This chain joins TRBV11-2 and TRBJ2-3; D possibly corresponds to TRBD2 (6 bases). V lost 5 bases and J 3 bases, leaving 9 bases between the germline ends. The CDR3 extends over 13 amino acids. Germline V lookup: CDR1 SGHAT, CDR2 FQNNGV. In DNA form, the CDR3 reads TGTGCCAGCAGCCACGGGAGAACAGATACGCAGTATTTT. Translation: CASSHGRTDTQYF.

The chain couples TRBV7-2 to TRBJ2-7; possible D gene TRBD1, 7 bases. Germline loops: CDR1 SGHTA, CDR2 FQGNSA. Trimming took off 5 bases at V and 6 bases at J, with 14 bases between the two ends. This CDR3 is built from 13 residues. CDR3 protein: CASSATGRGEQYF. DNA of the CDR3: TGTGCCAGCAGCGCGACAGGGCGGGGCGAGCAGTACTTC.

This rearrangement joins TRBV7-5 to TRBJ2-1; the D segment call TRBD2 is taken from the table without a DNA check. TRBV7-5 is a recognized pseudogene. The CDR3 is 16 amino acids. CDR3 in amino acids: CARSHTRTSGRAREFF. The CDR3, as DNA: TGTGCCAGAAGCCACACCAGGACTAGCGGGAGGGCCAGGGAGTTCTTC.

This clone was detected only once. This sequence joins TRBV19 and TRBJ1-5, with a tentative D call TRBD1 (5 bases). V was pared by 6 bases and J by 11 bases, with 17 bases between. Germline-derived CDR1 and CDR2 are LNHDA and SQIVND (reference sequence). The CDR3 is 13 amino acids. The CDR3 protein is CASRTFQGRSQHF. CDR3 nucleotide sequence: TGTGCCAGTAGAACTTTTCAGGGAAGGTCCCAGCATTTT.

J is TRBJ2-1 and V is TRBV11-2; D uncertain. CDR3 length: 17 amino acids. Looked up from germline, CDR1 is SGHAT and CDR2 is FQNNGV. The V and J ends lost 7 bases and 0 bases respectively, with 19 bases between them. CDR3 in DNA: TGTGCCAGCACCGGTAGGGTGGGCACCTTCTCCTACAATGAGCAGTTCTTC. Its protein product is CASTGRVGTFSYNEQFF.

This clone appeared a single time. V usage is TRBV5-1 and J usage is TRBJ2-3; a weak D match, TRBD2 (5 bases). CDR3 length: 17 residues. Trimming left V 0 bases short and J 2 bases short, with 16 bases between. Per germline, CDR1 SGHRS and CDR2 YFSETQ. The chain's CDR3 is CASSLGGSLAVTDTQYF. Written as DNA, the CDR3 is TGCGCCAGCAGCTTGGGAGGGAGCCTAGCCGTCACAGATACGCAGTATTTT. Full variable domain (missing parts from reference TRBV5-1 and TRBJ2-3): KAGVTQTPRYLIKTRGQQVTLSCSPISGHRSVSWYQQTPGQGLQFLFEYFSETQRNKGNFPGRFSGRQFSNSRSEMNVSTLELGDSALYLCASSLGGSLAVTDTQYFGPGTRLTVL.

V gene TRBV7-2 combines with J gene TRBJ2-2; the D gene could be TRBD1 or TRBD2 (7 bases each). V lost 6 bases and J lost 3, with 17 bases in between. CDR1 and CDR2 from the germline V gene are SGHTA and FQGNSA. The CDR3 totals 16 residues. CDR3 DNA: TGTGCCAGCAGACGACAGGGAGGGTCTTACACCGGGGAGCTGTTTTTT. Its protein is CASRRQGGSYTGELFF.

The CDR3, as DNA: TGTGCCAGAAGCTTGGACGGACCCTACGAGCAGTACTTC. Protein sequence: CARSLDGPYEQYF. The V gene is TRBV5-3, the J gene TRBJ2-7, with D unresolved. TRBV5-3 has ORF status, its function being uncertain. The CDR3 sequence is 13 residues long. Trimming stripped 0 bases from V and 2 bases from J, with 6 bases between.

The J gene is TRBJ2-5, the V gene TRBV7-9; perhaps D is TRBD1 or TRBD2 (5 bases each). In germline, CDR1 is SEHNR, CDR2 FQNEAQ (reference sequence). The CDR3 is 14 amino acids. Trimming removed 5 bases from V and 6 bases from J, with 16 bases in between. The CDR3 reads CASSERPGPQTQYF. As DNA, the CDR3 is TGTGCCAGCAGCGAACGACCGGGACCCCAGACCCAGTACTTC.